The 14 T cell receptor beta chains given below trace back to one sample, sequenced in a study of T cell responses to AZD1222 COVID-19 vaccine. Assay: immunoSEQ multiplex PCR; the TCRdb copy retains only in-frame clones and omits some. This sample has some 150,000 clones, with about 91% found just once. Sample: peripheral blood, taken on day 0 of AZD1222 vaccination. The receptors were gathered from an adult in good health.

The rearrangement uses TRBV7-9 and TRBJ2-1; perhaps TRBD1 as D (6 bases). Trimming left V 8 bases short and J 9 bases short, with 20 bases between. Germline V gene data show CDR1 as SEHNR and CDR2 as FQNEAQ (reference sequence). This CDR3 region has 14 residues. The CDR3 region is CASPQWQVGGEQFF. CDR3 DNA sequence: TGTGCCAGCCCACAATGGCAGGTAGGGGGTGAGCAGTTCTTC. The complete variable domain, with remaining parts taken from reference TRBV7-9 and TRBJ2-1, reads DTGVSQNPRHKITKRGQNVTFRCDPISEHNRLYWYRQTLGQGPEFLTYFQNEAQLEKSRLLSDRFSAERPKGSFSTLEIQRTEQGDSAMYLCASPQWQVGGEQFFGPGTRLTVL.

The DNA for the CDR3 is TGTGCCACAGGGGACTTACGCAATGAGCAGTTCTTC. This gives the protein CATGDLRNEQFF. The chain is built from TRBV10-3 and TRBJ2-1; D tentatively reads TRBD1 or TRBD2 (6 bases each). Trimming took off 10 bases at V and 6 bases at J, with 13 bases between the two ends. The CDR3 sequence is 12 residues long. From germline, CDR1 is ENHRY and CDR2 SYGVKD.

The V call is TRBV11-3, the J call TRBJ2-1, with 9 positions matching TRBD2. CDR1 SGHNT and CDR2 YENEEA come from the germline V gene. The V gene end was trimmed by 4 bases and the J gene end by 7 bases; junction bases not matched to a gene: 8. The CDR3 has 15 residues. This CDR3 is CASSWETSGGNEQFF. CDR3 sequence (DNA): TGTGCCAGCAGCTGGGAGACTAGCGGAGGAAATGAGCAGTTCTTC.

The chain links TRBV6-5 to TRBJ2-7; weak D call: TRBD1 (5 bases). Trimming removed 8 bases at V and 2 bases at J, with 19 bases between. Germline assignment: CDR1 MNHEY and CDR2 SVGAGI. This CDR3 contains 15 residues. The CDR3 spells CASSLIGATTYEQYF. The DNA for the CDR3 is TGTGCCAGCTCCCTGATTGGGGCCACTACCTACGAGCAGTACTTC.

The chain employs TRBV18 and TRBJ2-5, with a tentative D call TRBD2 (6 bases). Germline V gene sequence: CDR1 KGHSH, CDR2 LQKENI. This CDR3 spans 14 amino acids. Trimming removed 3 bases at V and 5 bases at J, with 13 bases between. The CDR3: CASSPRTIRETQYF. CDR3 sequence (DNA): TGTGCCAGCTCACCGAGGACTATACGCGAGACCCAGTACTTC.

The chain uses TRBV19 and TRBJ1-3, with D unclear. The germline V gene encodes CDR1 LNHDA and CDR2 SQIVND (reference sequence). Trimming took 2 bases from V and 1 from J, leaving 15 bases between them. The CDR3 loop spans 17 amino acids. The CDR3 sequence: CASSITVGRRSGNTIYF. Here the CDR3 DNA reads TGTGCCAGTAGTATAACGGTGGGAAGGCGATCTGGAAACACCATATATTTT.

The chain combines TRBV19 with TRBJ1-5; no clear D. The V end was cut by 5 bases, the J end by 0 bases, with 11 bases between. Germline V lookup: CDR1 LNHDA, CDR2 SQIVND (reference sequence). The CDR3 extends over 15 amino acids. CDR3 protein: CASSLKVDSNQPQHF. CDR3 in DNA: TGTGCCAGTAGTCTTAAGGTGGATAGCAATCAGCCCCAGCATTTT.

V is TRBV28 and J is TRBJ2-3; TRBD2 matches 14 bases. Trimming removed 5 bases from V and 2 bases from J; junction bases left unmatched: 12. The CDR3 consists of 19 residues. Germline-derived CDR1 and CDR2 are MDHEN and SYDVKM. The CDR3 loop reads CASSTGTSGRSLNTDTQYF. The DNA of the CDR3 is TGTGCCAGCAGTACCGGGACTAGCGGGAGATCCTTAAACACAGATACGCAGTATTTT. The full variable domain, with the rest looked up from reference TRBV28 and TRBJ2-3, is DVKVTQSSRYLVKRTGEKVFLECVQDMDHENMFWYRQDPGLGLRLIYFSYDVKMKEKGDIPEGYSVSREKKERFSLILESASTNQTSMYLCASSTGTSGRSLNTDTQYFGPGTRLTVL.

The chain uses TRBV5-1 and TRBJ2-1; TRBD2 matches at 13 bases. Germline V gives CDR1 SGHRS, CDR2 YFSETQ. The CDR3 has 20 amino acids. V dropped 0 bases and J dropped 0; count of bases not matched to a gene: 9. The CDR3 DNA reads TGCGCCAGCAGCTTGGCCGGGTCCTGGACTAGCGGGAGCTCCTACAATGAGCAGTTCTTC. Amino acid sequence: CASSLAGSWTSGSSYNEQFF.

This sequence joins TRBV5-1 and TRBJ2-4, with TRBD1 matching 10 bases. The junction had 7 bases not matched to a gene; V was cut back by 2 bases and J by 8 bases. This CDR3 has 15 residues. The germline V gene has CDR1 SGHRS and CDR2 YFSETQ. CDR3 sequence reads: CASSFGTGERDIQYF. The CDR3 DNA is TGCGCCAGCAGCTTTGGGACAGGGGAGAGGGACATTCAGTACTTC.

This CDR3 is CASSLLAVTSTDTQYF. CDR3 in DNA: TGTGCCAGCAGCCTCCTAGCGGTTACTAGCACAGATACGCAGTATTTT. The J gene is TRBJ2-3, the V gene TRBV7-2; 7 bases are a match to TRBD2. V shed 5 bases, J shed 0 bases, and the junction held 8 bases outside the gene matches. CDR3 length equals 16 residues. Germline assignment: CDR1 SGHTA and CDR2 FQGNSA. The full variable domain, completed using reference TRBV7-2 and TRBJ2-3, is GAGVSQSPSNKVTEKGKDVELRCDPISGHTALYWYRQSLGQGLEFLIYFQGNSAPDKSGLPSDRFSAERTGGSVSTLTIQRTQQEDSAVYLCASSLLAVTSTDTQYFGPGTRLTVL.

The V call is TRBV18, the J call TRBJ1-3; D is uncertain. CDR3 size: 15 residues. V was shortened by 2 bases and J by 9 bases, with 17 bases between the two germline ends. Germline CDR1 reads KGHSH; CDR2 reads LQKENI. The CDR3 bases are TGTGCCAGCTCACCAGCGAAGAACAATGAGGTCACCATATATTTT. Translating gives CASSPAKNNEVTIYF.

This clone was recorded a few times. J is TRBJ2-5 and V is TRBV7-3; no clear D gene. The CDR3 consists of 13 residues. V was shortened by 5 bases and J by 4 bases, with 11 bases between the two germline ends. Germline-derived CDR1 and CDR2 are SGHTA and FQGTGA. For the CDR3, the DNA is TGTGCCAGCAGCCCCGGTTGGGGAGAGACCCAGTACTTC. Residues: CASSPGWGETQYF.

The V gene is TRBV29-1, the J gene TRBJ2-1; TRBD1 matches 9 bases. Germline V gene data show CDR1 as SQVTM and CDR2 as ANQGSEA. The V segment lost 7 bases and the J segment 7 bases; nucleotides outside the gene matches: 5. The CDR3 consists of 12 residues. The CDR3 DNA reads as TGCAGCGCTGACAGGGGGAGGAATGAGCAGTTCTTC. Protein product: CSADRGRNEQFF.